What follows are 3 T cell receptor beta chains derived from one specimen sequenced in a study of T-cell reconstitution after alpha-beta-depleted transplantation in children. Unique molecular identifiers were used to barcode this TCRbeta library. TCRdb reprocessed the PCR reads with MiXCR, giving one entry per CDR3 protein. The table includes hundreds of thousands of distinct CDR3 sequences, 16% detected once. The sequences come from PBMCs from the stem cell graft donor, collected from the stem cell graft. Source of these receptors: a human donor who donated a stem cell graft to a child with acute myeloid leukemia.

The chain is built from TRBV28 and TRBJ2-5; D is unclear. Trimming removed 10 bases at V and 4 bases at J, with 13 bases between. CDR1 and CDR2 (germline): MDHEN, SYDVKM. CDR3 size: 12 residues. DNA for the CDR3: TGTGCCACCTCCGGGCAGCGAGAGACCCAGTACTTC. This encodes CATSGQRETQYF.

This clonotype showed up many times. The V gene is TRBV20-1, the J gene TRBJ2-7, with D hard to call. Trimming removed 2 bases at V and 4 bases at J, with 9 bases between. The germline V gene has CDR1 DFQATT and CDR2 SNEGSKA (reference sequence). This CDR3 has 12 amino acids. The CDR3 region is CSARRQVYEQYV. The CDR3 DNA sequence: TGCAGTGCTAGAAGACAAGTTTACGAGCAGTACGTC.

This clonotype was observed at least ten times. The chain couples TRBV11-2 to TRBJ1-1; possible D gene TRBD1, 6 bases. The CDR3 sequence is 14 residues long. V dropped 3 bases and J dropped 1 base, with 9 bases sitting between them. The germline V gene encodes CDR1 SGHAT and CDR2 FQNNGV. The CDR3 here is CASSFRDTNTEAFF. In nucleotides, the CDR3 is TGTGCCAGCAGCTTCCGGGACACGAACACTGAAGCTTTCTTT.